The source of this TCR beta chain is a study of cytomegalovirus exposure and HLA in healthy donors. The study, taken as a whole, reports: The study put 150 or so TCR beta chains on its list as cytomegalovirus-associated. Cytomegalovirus status, reportedly, was diagnosed with high specificity and sensitivity by the classifier. Analysis performed later showed TCR beta chains linked to HLA being more clonally expanded than equally common others.

In regard to this clone: Its specificity is not known.

Germline loops: CDR1 SGHVS, CDR2 FQNEAQ. Trimming removed 4 bases from V and 0 bases from J, with 13 bases in between. The CDR3 sequence is 16 residues long. PCR involved 60 Vbeta and 13 Jbeta primers. Sequencing was performed with immunoSEQ multiplex PCR; in TCRdb, only in-frame clones are kept and a portion is missing. The data contain approximately 190,000 clones, more than 9.5% of them singletons. The sequence was obtained from a man aged 50-60 years in good health and CMV-seropositive. This rearrangement joins TRBV7-8 to TRBJ2-1; D perhaps matches TRBD1 (6 bases). The specimen was PBMCs. The CDR3 DNA sequence: TGTGCCAGCAGCTCCTACAGGGTTAGCTCCTACAATGAGCAGTTCTTC. This sequence encodes CASSSYRVSSYNEQFF.